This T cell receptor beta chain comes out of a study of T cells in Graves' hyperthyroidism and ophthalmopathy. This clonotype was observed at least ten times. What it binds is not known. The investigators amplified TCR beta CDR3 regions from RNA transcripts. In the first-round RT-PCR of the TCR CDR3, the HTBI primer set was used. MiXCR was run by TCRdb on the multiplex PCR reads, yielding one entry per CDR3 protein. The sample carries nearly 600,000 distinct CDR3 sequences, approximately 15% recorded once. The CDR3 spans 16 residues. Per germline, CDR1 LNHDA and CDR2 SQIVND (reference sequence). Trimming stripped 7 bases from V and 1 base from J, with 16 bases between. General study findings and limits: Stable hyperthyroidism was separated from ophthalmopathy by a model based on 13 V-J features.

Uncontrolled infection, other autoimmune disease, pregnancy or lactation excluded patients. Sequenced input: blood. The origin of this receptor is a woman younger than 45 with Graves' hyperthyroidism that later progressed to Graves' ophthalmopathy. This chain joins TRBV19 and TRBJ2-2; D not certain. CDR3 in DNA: TGTGCCAGTACCCTTCGGGCCAATGGGAACACCGGGGAGCTGTTTTTT. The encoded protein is CASTLRANGNTGELFF. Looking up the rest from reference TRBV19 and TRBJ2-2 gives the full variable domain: DGGITQSPKYLFRKEGQNVTLSCEQNLNHDAMYWYRQDPGQGLRLIYYSQIVNDFQKGDIAEGYSVSREKKESFPLTVTSAQKNPTAFYLCASTLRANGNTGELFFGEGSRLTVL.